The rows below give T cell receptor beta chains drawn from one sample of a study of T cell changes during pregnancy in multiple sclerosis. Sequencing was performed with immunoSEQ multiplex PCR; in TCRdb, only in-frame clones are kept and a portion is missing. The repertoire holds 70,000 to 80,000 clones, with around 94% as singletons. The sequenced sample was peripheral blood, obtained in the third trimester of pregnancy. The receptor source for this set is a female donor with multiple sclerosis, enrolled in a pregnancy study. Each CDR3 is given with its conserved first and last residue. D genes are given only for firm matches. The size field is filled for only some rows; it gives once, few, many or a size class.

abundance	v_gene	d_gene	j_gene	CDR3aa	CDR3nt
.	TRBV29-1	.	TRBJ1-1	CSVTQTVNTEAFF	TGCAGCGTTACCCAGACAGTGAACACTGAAGCTTTCTTT
.	TRBV4-3	.	TRBJ1-1	CASSQDHGGDTEAFF	TGCGCCAGCAGCCAAGATCACGGGGGGGACACTGAAGCTTTCTTT
.	TRBV7-9	.	TRBJ1-5	CASSFEQYQPQHF	TGTGCCAGCAGCTTTGAACAGTATCAGCCCCAGCATTTT
.	TRBV27	TRBD2	TRBJ2-1	CASSPLSASGAGNEQFF	TGTGCCAGCAGTCCCCTCAGCGCTAGCGGGGCTGGGAATGAGCAGTTCTTC
.	TRBV7-8	TRBD1	TRBJ1-5	CASSWRGTGGLVVQPQHF	TGTGCCAGCAGCTGGAGGGGGACAGGGGGCCTTGTGGTCCAGCCCCAGCATTTT
.	TRBV9	.	TRBJ2-1	CASSVGPSSYNEQFF	TGTGCCAGCAGCGTAGGCCCGAGCTCCTACAATGAGCAGTTCTTC
.	TRBV19	TRBD1	TRBJ2-1	CASSRTGGDYNEQFF	TGTGCCAGTAGTAGGACAGGGGGAGACTACAATGAGCAGTTCTTC
.	TRBV6-6	.	TRBJ1-1	CASRLSMNTEAFF	TGTGCCAGCAGGCTGAGCATGAACACTGAAGCTTTCTTT
few	TRBV6-4	TRBD1	TRBJ1-1	CASSEATGGTEAFF	TGTGCCAGCAGTGAGGCGACAGGGGGTACTGAAGCTTTCTTT
.	TRBV2	TRBD1	TRBJ2-5	CASSLRTGGVSGETQYF	TGTGCCAGCAGTCTTAGGACAGGGGGCGTCTCGGGGGAGACCCAGTACTTC